Included here is one TCR beta chain sequence, with context. Its specificity is not known. A read error is possible here, since a much larger clone lies one base away. The entry originates in a study of response to subunit inactivated influenza vaccine. Study outcomes and limitations: That few new T cells are recruited by each seasonal influenza vaccination was the authors' suggestion.

TCRdb itself ran the RT-PCR reads through MiXCR, one entry per CDR3 protein. The sample consists of about 700,000 distinct CDR3 sequences, about 15% of them appearing once. Germline V gene lookup returns CDR1 SEHNR and CDR2 FQNEAQ (reference sequence). This CDR3 has 16 residues. This rearrangement joins TRBV7-9 to TRBJ1-1, with D perhaps TRBD1 (5 bases). The sequence came from a man aged 45 to 65 who received an inactivated influenza vaccine. Sample: PBMCs from blood, taken around two weeks before vaccination. The CDR3, as DNA: TGTGGCAGCAGCTTAGGGTTAGGACAACTGAACACTGAAGCTTTCTTT. Translation: CGSSLGLGQLNTEAFF.